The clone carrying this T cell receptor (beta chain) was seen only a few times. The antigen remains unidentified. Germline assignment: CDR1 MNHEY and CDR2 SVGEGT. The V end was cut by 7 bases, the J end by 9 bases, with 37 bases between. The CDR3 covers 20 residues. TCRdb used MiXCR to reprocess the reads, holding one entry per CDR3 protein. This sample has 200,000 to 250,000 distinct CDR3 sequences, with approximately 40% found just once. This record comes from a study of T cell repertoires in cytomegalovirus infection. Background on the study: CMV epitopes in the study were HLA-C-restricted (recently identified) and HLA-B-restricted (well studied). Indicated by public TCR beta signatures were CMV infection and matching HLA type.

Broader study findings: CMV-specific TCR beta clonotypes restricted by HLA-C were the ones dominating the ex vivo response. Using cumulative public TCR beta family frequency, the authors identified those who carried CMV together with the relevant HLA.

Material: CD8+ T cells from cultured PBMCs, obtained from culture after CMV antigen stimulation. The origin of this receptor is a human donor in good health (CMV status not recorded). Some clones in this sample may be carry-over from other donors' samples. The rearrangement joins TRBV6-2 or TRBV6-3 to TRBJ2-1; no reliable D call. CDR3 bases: TGTGCCAGCATTCCCCGATTATTGGTCCCCGGTAGCCCTCGTTCTGGTGAGCAGTTCTTC. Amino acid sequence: CASIPRLLVPGSPRSGEQFF.